These 17 T cell receptor beta chains originate from one sample sequenced in a study of cytomegalovirus exposure and HLA in healthy donors. PCR employed 60 Vbeta and 13 Jbeta primers. Generated by immunoSEQ multiplex PCR, the TCRdb table keeps only in-frame clones and is missing some. The data hold 200,000 or so clones, with approximately 79% observed a single time. Material: PBMCs. The origin of the receptors is a man aged 40-49 years in good health and CMV-seropositive.

The chain employs TRBV11-3 and TRBJ2-1, with 8 bases aligning to TRBD2. The length of the CDR3 is 14 residues. The junction had 1 base not matched to a gene; V was cut back by 1 base and J by 5 bases. Germline CDR1 is SGHNT and CDR2 is YENEEA. This chain's CDR3 is CASSLASGHNEQFF. The CDR3 DNA is TGTGCCAGCAGCTTAGCTAGCGGGCACAATGAGCAGTTCTTC.

The chain employs TRBV7-2 and TRBJ1-4, with TRBD1 matching over 10 bases. The germline CDR1 and CDR2 sequences are SGHTA and FQGNSA. V shed 5 bases, J shed 5 bases, and the junction held 2 bases outside the gene matches. CDR3 size: 14 residues. CDR3 region: CASSPGQGNEKLFF. The DNA of the CDR3 is TGTGCCAGCAGCCCGGGACAGGGGAATGAAAAACTGTTTTTT.

This chain joins TRBV5-1 and TRBJ2-1; D ambiguous. Trimming removed 0 bases from V and 0 bases from J, with 4 bases in between. The CDR3 covers 14 residues. CDR1 and CDR2 from the germline V gene are SGHRS and YFSETQ. The CDR3 here is CASSLGYSYNEQFF. CDR3 nucleotide sequence: TGCGCCAGCAGCTTGGGTTACTCCTACAATGAGCAGTTCTTC.

In nucleotides, the CDR3 is TGTGCCTGGAGTATAATGAACACTGAAGCTTTCTTT. Amino acids: CAWSIMNTEAFF. The V and J genes are TRBV30 and TRBJ1-1; D uncertain. This CDR3 has 12 residues. The germline gives CDR1 GTSNPN, CDR2 SVGIG (reference sequence). V gave up 2 bases and J gave up 0 bases, with 4 bases separating them. The entire variable domain, with the rest obtained from reference TRBV30 and TRBJ1-1, is as follows: SQTIHQWPATLVQPVGSPLSLECTVEGTSNPNLYWYRQAAGRGLQLLFYSVGIGQISSEVPQNLSASRPQDRQFILSSKKLLLSDSGFYLCAWSIMNTEAFFGQGTRLTVV.

This clone was observed a single time. V usage is TRBV7-9 and J usage is TRBJ1-5, with 8 bases fitting TRBD1. The V and J ends lost 0 bases and 7 bases, in that order; junction bases with no gene match: 5. Germline V lookup: CDR1 SEHNR, CDR2 FQNEAQ (reference sequence). This CDR3 is 15 amino acids long. DNA for the CDR3: TGTGCCAGCAGCTTAGCCCGGACAGGGACCCAGCCCCAGCATTTT. The encoded protein is CASSLARTGTQPQHF.

This chain uses TRBV5-6 with TRBJ2-7, with D perhaps TRBD1 (5 bases). The CDR3 runs 15 residues. V lost 5 bases, J lost 0 bases, and 15 bases lay in between. Looked up from germline, CDR1 is SGHDT and CDR2 is YYEEEE. The CDR3 DNA follows: TGTGCCAGCAGGGCCTGGGGCAGTCCCTCCTACGAGCAGTACTTC. Residues: CASRAWGSPSYEQYF.

The table lists this clone with a count of one. The rearrangement joins TRBV7-3 to TRBJ2-3, with TRBD2 matching over 8 bases. The trim removed 4 bases at V and 2 bases at J, leaving 5 bases unmatched. The germline V gene encodes CDR1 SGHTA and CDR2 FQGTGA. The CDR3 spans 15 residues. CDR3 bases: TGTGCCAGCAGCTCCGGGGGGGGGTTCACAGATACGCAGTATTTT. It is translated as CASSSGGGFTDTQYF.

This clone was seen only once. The chain couples TRBV13 to TRBJ2-3, with 7 bases aligning to TRBD2. CDR3 length equals 16 residues. Germline CDR1 and CDR2: PRHDT and FYEKMQ (reference sequence). V was pared by 0 bases and J by 4 bases, with 7 bases of the junction left unmatched. The CDR3 is CASSLGGGGGADTQYF. DNA for the CDR3: TGTGCCAGCAGCTTAGGTGGCGGGGGTGGGGCAGATACGCAGTATTTT. The full variable domain, in which reference TRBV13 and TRBJ2-3 provide the parts outside the CDR3, is AAGVIQSPRHLIKEKRETATLKCYPIPRHDTVYWYQQGPGQDPQFLISFYEKMQSDKGSIPDRFSAQQFSDYHSELNMSSLELGDSALYFCASSLGGGGGADTQYFGPGTRLTVL.

The chain links TRBV10-3 to TRBJ2-1; no reliable D call. Germline assignment: CDR1 ENHRY and CDR2 SYGVKD. This CDR3 region has 11 residues. V lost 7 bases and J lost 7, with 8 bases in between. The CDR3 here is CAITSSNEQFF. The CDR3 DNA reads as TGTGCCATCACCTCGTCTAATGAGCAGTTCTTC.

The chain couples TRBV29-1 to TRBJ2-4, with D maybe TRBD1 (6 bases). The V end was cut by 4 bases, the J end by 1 base, with 11 bases between. The V gene's germline CDR1 is SQVTM and CDR2 ANQGSEA. The CDR3 runs 14 residues. The CDR3: CSVAGVVAKNIQYF. In nucleotides, the CDR3 is TGCAGCGTTGCAGGGGTTGTGGCCAAAAACATTCAGTACTTC. The full variable domain, rest sourced from reference TRBV29-1 and TRBJ2-4, is SAVISQKPSRDICQRGTSLTIQCQVDSQVTMMFWYRQQPGQSLTLIATANQGSEATYESGFVIDKFPISRPNLTFSTLTVSNMSPEDSSIYLCSVAGVVAKNIQYFGAGTRLSVL.

The chain employs TRBV27 and TRBJ1-1, with D maybe TRBD1 (5 bases). V was clipped by 8 bases and J by 0 bases, with 19 bases between them. CDR3 length: 16 amino acids. Per the germline V gene, CDR1 is MNHEY and CDR2 is SMNVEV (reference sequence). The chain's CDR3 is CASSPHVGGLNTEAFF. CDR3 in DNA: TGTGCCAGCTCTCCCCACGTGGGGGGATTGAACACTGAAGCTTTCTTT.

This clone occurred a few times. The chain employs TRBV4-3 and TRBJ2-7, with 8 bases matching TRBD1. V was clipped by 3 bases and J by 4 bases; unmatched bases: 8. Germline V gives CDR1 LGHNA, CDR2 YSLEER. The CDR3 is 15 amino acids. The CDR3 nucleotides are TGCGCCAGCAGCCAGGGATGGACAGGGCTGTACGAGCAGTACTTC. This translates into CASSQGWTGLYEQYF.

The chain carries TRBV5-6 and TRBJ2-5; D is possibly TRBD1 (6 bases). V dropped 2 bases and J dropped 6 bases, with 14 bases sitting between them. Germline values: CDR1 SGHDT, CDR2 YYEEEE. This CDR3 has 14 residues. The CDR3 DNA reads as TGTGCCAGCAGCTTAACAGGGCTGTGGAAGACCCAGTACTTC. Translated: CASSLTGLWKTQYF.

The V call is TRBV7-3, the J call TRBJ1-2, with D unclear. Trimming took 3 bases from V and 8 from J, leaving 16 bases between them. The CDR3 length is 14 residues. Germline assignment: CDR1 SGHTA and CDR2 FQGTGA. The CDR3 region has the DNA TGTGCCAGCAGCTTCGGGGTCTTGGGTTTCGGCTACACCTTC. It codes for CASSFGVLGFGYTF.

The rearrangement links TRBV10-3 to TRBJ2-7; 8 bases agree with TRBD1. The germline CDR1 and CDR2 sequences are ENHRY and SYGVKD. The CDR3 covers 14 residues. V lost 3 bases to trimming and J lost 4 bases; unmatched junction nucleotides: 5. DNA for the CDR3: TGTGCCATCAGTGAATCTAACAGGGGGTACGAGCAGTACTTC. Translated, it gives CAISESNRGYEQYF.

The V call is TRBV9, the J call TRBJ2-7, with 10 bases that match TRBD1. Germline-derived CDR1 and CDR2 are SGDLS and YYNGEE. The CDR3 has 15 amino acids. The ends lost 4 bases at V and 6 bases at J; junction bases unmatched: 10. The CDR3 nucleotides are TGTGCCAGCAGCTTGTTCGACAGGGGGCCCGGCGAGCAGTACTTC. It specifies CASSLFDRGPGEQYF.

This clone has a handful of counts. V is TRBV11-1 and J is TRBJ2-5; 13 bases map to TRBD2. J lost 7 bases, V lost 5 bases, and 7 bases had no gene match. The germline V gene encodes CDR1 SGHAT and CDR2 FQDESV (reference sequence). The CDR3 length is 15 residues. CDR3 residues: CASSTGLAGSGTQYF. The DNA for the CDR3 is TGTGCCAGCAGCACGGGACTAGCGGGGTCAGGGACCCAGTACTTC.